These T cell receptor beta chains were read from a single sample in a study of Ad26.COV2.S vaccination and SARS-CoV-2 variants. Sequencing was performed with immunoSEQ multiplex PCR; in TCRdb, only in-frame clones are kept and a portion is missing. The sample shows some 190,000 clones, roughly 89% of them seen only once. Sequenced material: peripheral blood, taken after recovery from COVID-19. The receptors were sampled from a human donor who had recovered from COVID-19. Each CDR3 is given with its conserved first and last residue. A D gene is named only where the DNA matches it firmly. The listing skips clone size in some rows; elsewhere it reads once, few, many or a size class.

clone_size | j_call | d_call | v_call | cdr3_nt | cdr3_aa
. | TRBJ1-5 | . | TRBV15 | TGTGCCACCAGCAGAGGCAGGGAAAGCAATCAGCCCCAGCATTTT | CATSRGRESNQPQHF
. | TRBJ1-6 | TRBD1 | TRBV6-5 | TGTGCCAGCAGCCCACAGGGGGCAGGGAATTCACCCCTCCACTTT | CASSPQGAGNSPLHF
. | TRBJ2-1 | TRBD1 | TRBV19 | TGTGCCAGTAGAGGGGGACAGGGGGGATACAATGAGCAGTTCTTC | CASRGGQGGYNEQFF
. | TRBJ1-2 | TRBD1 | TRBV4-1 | TGCGCCAGCAGCCGTCCGGGACAGGGCGGAGGCTACACCTTC | CASSRPGQGGGYTF
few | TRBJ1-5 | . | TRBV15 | TGTGCCACCAGCAGAGTGGAGGGTAATCAGCCCCAGCATTTT | CATSRVEGNQPQHF
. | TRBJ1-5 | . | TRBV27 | TGTGCCAGCTCACCCTCTAAGCGGGTAAGCAATCAGCCCCAGCATTTT | CASSPSKRVSNQPQHF
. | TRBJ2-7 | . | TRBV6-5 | TGTGCCAGCAAGCCCAGAACCTACGAGCAGTACTTC | CASKPRTYEQYF
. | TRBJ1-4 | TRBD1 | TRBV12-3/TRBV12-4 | TGTGCCAGCAGGACAGGGGTTAATGAAAAACTGTTTTTT | CASRTGVNEKLFF
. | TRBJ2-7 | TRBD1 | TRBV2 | TGTGCCAGCAGTGATGGACAGGGCCCCTACGAGCAGTACTTC | CASSDGQGPYEQYF
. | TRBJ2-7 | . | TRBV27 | TGTGCCAGCACCCCTCTCGGGACACCGTTAGTCGAGCAGTACTTC | CASTPLGTPLVEQYF
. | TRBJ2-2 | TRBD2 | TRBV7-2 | TGTGCCAGCAGCTCCCGCGGGGGGGGCGTGCGCTTCGGGGAGCTGTTTTTT | CASSSRGGGVRFGELFF
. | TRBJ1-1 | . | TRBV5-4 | TGTGCCAGCAGCTTCGGTTCGACACTGAACACTGAAGCTTTCTTT | CASSFGSTLNTEAFF
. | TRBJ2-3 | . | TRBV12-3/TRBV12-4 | TGTGCCAGCAGTTTGTTTCAGGGGGATACGCAGTATTTT | CASSLFQGDTQYF
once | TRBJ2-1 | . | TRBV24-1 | TGTGCCACCAGTGATGTAGTCCTCACTAAGCAGTTCTTC | CATSDVVLTKQFF
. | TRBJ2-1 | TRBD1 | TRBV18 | TGTGCCAGCTCACCACCAAGGACAGGGGCCAACAATGAGCAGTTCTTC | CASSPPRTGANNEQFF
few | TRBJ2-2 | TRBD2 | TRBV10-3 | TGTGCCACTTCCCCTAGCGGGGCGAACACCGGGGAGCTGTTTTTT | CATSPSGANTGELFF
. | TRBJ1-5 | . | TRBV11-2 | TGTGCCAGCAGCTTGTATGGCAGCAATCAGCCCCAGCATTTT | CASSLYGSNQPQHF
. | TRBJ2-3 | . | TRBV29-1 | TGCAGCGTAAGCAGGGAAGGCGATACGCAGTATTTT | CSVSREGDTQYF
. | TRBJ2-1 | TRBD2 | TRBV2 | TGTGCCAGCAGTGTGACTAGCGGGAGCGGTGAGCAGTTCTTC | CASSVTSGSGEQFF
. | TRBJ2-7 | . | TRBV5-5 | TGTGCCAGCAGCCCCTCAGGGTACTCCTACGAGCAGTACTTC | CASSPSGYSYEQYF
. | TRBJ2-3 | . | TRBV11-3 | TGTGCCAGCAGCTTAGGAGCTAGCACAGATACGCAGTATTTT | CASSLGASTDTQYF
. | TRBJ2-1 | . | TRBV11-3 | TGTGCCAGCAGCTTAGATGAGTATAGTAATAATATGTTCTTC | CASSLDEYSNNMFF
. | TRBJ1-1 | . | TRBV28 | TGTGCCAGCAGTCACAGTTTGGGATACACTGAAGCTTTCTTT | CASSHSLGYTEAFF
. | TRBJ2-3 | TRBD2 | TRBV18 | TGTGCCAGCTCACTGGCTAGCGGGGAAGATACGCAGTATTTT | CASSLASGEDTQYF
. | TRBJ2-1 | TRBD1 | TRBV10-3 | TGTGCCATCAGTCTAACAGGGGGCGTCTACAATGAGCAGTTCTTC | CAISLTGGVYNEQFF
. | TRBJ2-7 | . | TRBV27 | TGTGCCAGCAGTTTAGACTCTGCGGGTTCCTACGAGCAGTACTTC | CASSLDSAGSYEQYF
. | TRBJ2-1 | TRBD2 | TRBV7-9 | TGTGCCAGCAGCTTAGCGCAATGGGATAGCGGGAAGGATGAGCAGTTCTTC | CASSLAQWDSGKDEQFF
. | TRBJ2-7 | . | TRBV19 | TGTGCCAGTACCATGGAGGCAGGGCTGGGCGAGCAGTACTTC | CASTMEAGLGEQYF
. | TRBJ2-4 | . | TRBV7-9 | TGTGCCAGCAGCTTAATGGGGGGTACCTTGGTCATTCAGTACTTC | CASSLMGGTLVIQYF
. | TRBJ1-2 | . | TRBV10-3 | TGTGCCATCACCCCAGGGAGCTATGGCTACACCTTC | CAITPGSYGYTF
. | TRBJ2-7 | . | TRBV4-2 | TGTGCCAGCAGCCAAGACGGGCAGGGTCCCTACGAGCAGTACTTC | CASSQDGQGPYEQYF
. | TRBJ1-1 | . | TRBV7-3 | TGTGCCAGCAGCTTGGGGAGGGGAGGCACTGAAGCTTTCTTT | CASSLGRGGTEAFF
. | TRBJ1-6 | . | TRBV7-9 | TGTGCCAGCAGCTTAGCGACCCAGGGAAGTTCACCCCTCCACTTT | CASSLATQGSSPLHF
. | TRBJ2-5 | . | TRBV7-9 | TGTGCCAGCAGCTTAGGTTCCAGCCAAGAGACCCAGTACTTC | CASSLGSSQETQYF
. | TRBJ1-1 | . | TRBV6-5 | TGTGCCACCCAGGGGTTGGGAAACACTGAAGCTTTCTTT | CATQGLGNTEAFF
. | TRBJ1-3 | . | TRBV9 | TGTGCCAGCAGCGCCACCGTGGGGTACTCTGGAAACACCATATATTTT | CASSATVGYSGNTIYF
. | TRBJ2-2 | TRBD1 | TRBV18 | TGTGCCAGCACCGATATGACAGGGGTTAACACCGGGGAGCTGTTTTTT | CASTDMTGVNTGELFF
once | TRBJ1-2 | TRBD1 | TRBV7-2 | TGTGCCAGCAGCATGGACAGGGTCTCGGGCTACACCTTC | CASSMDRVSGYTF
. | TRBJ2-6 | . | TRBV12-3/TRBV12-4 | TGTGCCAGCTGCCTCTCTGGGGCCAACGTCCTGACTTTC | CASCLSGANVLTF
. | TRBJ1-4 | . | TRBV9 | TGTGCCAGCAGCGTAGCTACAGGAGGGGGAGGAGAAAAACTGTTTTTT | CASSVATGGGGEKLFF
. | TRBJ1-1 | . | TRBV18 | TGTGCCAGCTCACCCAGACCAGGGGTGGTGAACACTGAAGCTTTCTTT | CASSPRPGVVNTEAFF
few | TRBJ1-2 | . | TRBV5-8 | TGTGCCAGCAGTCACCGGACATTACAATTCGTCGGCTACACCTTC | CASSHRTLQFVGYTF
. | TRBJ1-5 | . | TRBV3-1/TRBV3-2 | TGTGCCAGCAGCCAAGAGACCGGGGCGAAGTCGCCCCAGCATTTT | CASSQETGAKSPQHF
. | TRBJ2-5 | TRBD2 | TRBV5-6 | TGTGCCAGCAGCTTAGCGGGGGGCCGGGAGACCCAGTACTTC | CASSLAGGRETQYF
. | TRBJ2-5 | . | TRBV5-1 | TGCGCCAGCAGCTGGGGTCCGGTGGGCCACCAAGAGACCCAGTACTTC | CASSWGPVGHQETQYF
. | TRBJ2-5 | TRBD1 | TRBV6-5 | TGTGCCAGCAGTCGGGACAGACTCCAAGAGACCCAGTACTTC | CASSRDRLQETQYF
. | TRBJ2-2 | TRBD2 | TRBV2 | TGTGCCAGCAGTCTTCTAGCGGGGGCCTTCGGCGGGGAGCTGTTTTTT | CASSLLAGAFGGELFF
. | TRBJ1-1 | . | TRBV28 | TGTGCCAGCAGTTTTTTAAGGACTGAAGCTTTCTTT | CASSFLRTEAFF
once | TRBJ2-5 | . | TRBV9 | TGTGCCAGCAGCGTAGCTACGTGGGAAGAGACCCAGTACTTC | CASSVATWEETQYF
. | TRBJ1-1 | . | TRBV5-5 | TGTGCCAGCAGCTTGGAAGGTTTGAACACTGAAGCTTTCTTT | CASSLEGLNTEAFF
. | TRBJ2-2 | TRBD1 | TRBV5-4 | TGTGCCAGCAGCTTGGACAGGGGGCAAAACACCGGGGAGCTGTTTTTT | CASSLDRGQNTGELFF
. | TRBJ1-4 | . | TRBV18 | TGTGCCAGCTCCCGGCAGAATGAAAAACTGTTTTTT | CASSRQNEKLFF
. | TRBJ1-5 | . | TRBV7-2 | TGTGCCAGCAGCCTGGAGGGGGGGATAAATCAGCCCCAGCATTTT | CASSLEGGINQPQHF